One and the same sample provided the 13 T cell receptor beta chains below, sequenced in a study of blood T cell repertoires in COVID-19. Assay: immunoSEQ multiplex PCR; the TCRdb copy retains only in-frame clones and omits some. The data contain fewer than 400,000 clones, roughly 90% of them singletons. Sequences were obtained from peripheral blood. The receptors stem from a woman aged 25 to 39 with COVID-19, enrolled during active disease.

The CDR3 DNA reads as TGTGCCAGTAGTCCACAGGTCATGGGGAATCAGCCCCAGCATTTT. This encodes CASSPQVMGNQPQHF. The gene calls are TRBV19 and TRBJ1-5, with D perhaps TRBD1 (5 bases). The CDR3 contains 15 residues. Between the trimmed V and J ends, which lost 5 bases and 4 bases, there was a span of 15 bases. The germline V gene has CDR1 LNHDA and CDR2 SQIVND (reference sequence).

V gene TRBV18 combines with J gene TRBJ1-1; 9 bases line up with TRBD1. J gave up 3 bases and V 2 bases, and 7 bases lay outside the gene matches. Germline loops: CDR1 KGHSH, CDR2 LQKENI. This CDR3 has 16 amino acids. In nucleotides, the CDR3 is TGTGCCAGCTCACCAGGACAGGGGCCTAGGGACACTGAAGCTTTCTTT. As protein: CASSPGQGPRDTEAFF.

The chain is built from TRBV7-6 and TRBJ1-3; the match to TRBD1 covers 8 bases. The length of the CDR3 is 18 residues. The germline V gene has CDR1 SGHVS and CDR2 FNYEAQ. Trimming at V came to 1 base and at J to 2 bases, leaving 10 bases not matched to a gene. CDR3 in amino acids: CASSLGWRTGKTGNTIYF. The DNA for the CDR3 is TGTGCCAGCAGCTTAGGGTGGAGGACAGGGAAGACTGGAAACACCATATATTTT.

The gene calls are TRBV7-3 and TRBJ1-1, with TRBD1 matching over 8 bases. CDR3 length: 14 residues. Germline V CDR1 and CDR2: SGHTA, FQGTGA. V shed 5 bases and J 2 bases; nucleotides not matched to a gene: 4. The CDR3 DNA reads TGTGCCAGCAGCCCTGGACAGGGTAACACTGAAGCTTTCTTT. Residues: CASSPGQGNTEAFF. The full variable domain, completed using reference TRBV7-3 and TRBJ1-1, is GAGVSQTPSNKVTEKGKYVELRCDPISGHTALYWYRQSLGQGPEFLIYFQGTGAADDSGLPNDRFFAVRPEGSVSTLKIQRTERGDSAVYLCASSPGQGNTEAFFGQGTRLTVV.

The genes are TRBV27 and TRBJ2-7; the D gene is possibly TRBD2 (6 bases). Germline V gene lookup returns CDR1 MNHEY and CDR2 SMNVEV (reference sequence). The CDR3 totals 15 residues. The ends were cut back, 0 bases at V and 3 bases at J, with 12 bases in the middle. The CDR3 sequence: CASSLSWRDSYEQYF. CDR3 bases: TGTGCCAGCAGTTTATCTTGGCGGGATAGCTACGAGCAGTACTTC.

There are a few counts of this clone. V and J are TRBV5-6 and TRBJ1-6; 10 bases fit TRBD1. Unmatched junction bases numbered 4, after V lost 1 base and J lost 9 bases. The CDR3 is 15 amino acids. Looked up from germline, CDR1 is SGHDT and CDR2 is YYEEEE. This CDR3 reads CASSLRGQGSSPLHF. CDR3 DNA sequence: TGTGCCAGCAGCTTGCGGGGACAGGGGAGTTCACCCCTCCACTTT.

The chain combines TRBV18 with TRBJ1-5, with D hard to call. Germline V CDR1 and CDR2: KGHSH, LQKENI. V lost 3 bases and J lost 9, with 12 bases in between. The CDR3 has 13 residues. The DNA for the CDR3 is TGTGCCAGCTCACCGGACTTGGATGGGCCCCAGCATTTT. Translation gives CASSPDLDGPQHF.

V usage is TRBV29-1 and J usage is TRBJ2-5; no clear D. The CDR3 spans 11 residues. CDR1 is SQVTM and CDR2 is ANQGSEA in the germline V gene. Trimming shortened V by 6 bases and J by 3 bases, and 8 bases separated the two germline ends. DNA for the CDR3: TGCAGCGTGGCCCAGGAAGAGACCCAGTACTTC. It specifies CSVAQEETQYF.

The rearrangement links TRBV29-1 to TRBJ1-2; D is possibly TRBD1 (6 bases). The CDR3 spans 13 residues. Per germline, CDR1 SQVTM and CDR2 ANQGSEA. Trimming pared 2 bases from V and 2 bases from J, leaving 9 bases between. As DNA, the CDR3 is TGCAGCGTTGAACACGACAGGAACTATGGCTACACCTTC. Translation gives CSVEHDRNYGYTF. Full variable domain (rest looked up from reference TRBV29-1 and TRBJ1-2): SAVISQKPSRDICQRGTSLTIQCQVDSQVTMMFWYRQQPGQSLTLIATANQGSEATYESGFVIDKFPISRPNLTFSTLTVSNMSPEDSSIYLCSVEHDRNYGYTFGSGTRLTVV.

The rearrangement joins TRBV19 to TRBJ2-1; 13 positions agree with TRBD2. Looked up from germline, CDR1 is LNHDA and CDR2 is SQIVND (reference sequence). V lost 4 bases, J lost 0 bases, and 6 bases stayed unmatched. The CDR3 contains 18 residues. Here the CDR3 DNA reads TGTGCCAGTAGTACACTAGCGGGAGGGCCGAGCTCCTACAATGAGCAGTTCTTC. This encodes CASSTLAGGPSSYNEQFF.

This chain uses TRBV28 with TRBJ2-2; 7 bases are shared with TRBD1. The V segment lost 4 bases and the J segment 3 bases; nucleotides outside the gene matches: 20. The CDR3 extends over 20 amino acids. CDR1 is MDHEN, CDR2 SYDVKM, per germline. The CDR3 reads CASSSDRVILVTIYTGELFF. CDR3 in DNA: TGTGCCAGCAGTTCTGACAGGGTGATTTTGGTCACGATTTACACCGGGGAGCTGTTTTTT.

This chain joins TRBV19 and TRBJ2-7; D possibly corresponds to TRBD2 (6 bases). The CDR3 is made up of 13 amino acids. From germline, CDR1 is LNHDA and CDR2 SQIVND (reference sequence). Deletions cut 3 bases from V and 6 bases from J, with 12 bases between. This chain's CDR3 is CASSIMSGGEQYF. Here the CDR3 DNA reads TGTGCCAGTAGTATTATGTCCGGGGGCGAGCAGTACTTC.

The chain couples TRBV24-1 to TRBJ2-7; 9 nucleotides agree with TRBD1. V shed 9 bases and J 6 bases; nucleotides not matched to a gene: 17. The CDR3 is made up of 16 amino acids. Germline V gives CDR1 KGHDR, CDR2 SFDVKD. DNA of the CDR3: TGTGCCACCCTCGGACAGGGGAAGGGTTCGACGGGCGAGCAGTACTTC. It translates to CATLGQGKGSTGEQYF.